The sequence of this TCR beta chain was determined in a study of read filtering for tumor transcriptome and immune sequencing. Trimming cost V 10 bases and J 5 bases, with 14 bases left between them. Germline CDR1 and CDR2: LGHDT and YNNKEL (reference sequence). The CDR3 spans 13 residues. The library was built from roughly 400 ng RNA with molecular barcoded adaptors for alpha/delta and beta/gamma chains. From the reads, TCRdb called clonotypes with MiXCR, one entry per CDR3 protein. The sample lists about 90,000 distinct CDR3 sequences, more than 9% occurring once. This clonotype was detected only once. Its antigen is not known. With a much larger clone just one base away, this may be a read error. Findings and caveats of the study: About 82% of IR-seq clonotypes had a single read, yet these held about 3.6% of reads. Without single-read clonotypes, shared clonotype proportions correlated more between IR-seq and RNA-seq.

The gene calls are TRBV3-1 and TRBJ2-2; tentatively, D is TRBD2 (6 bases). Material for sequencing was a population of CD138-negative cells sorted from bone marrow. The clonotype comes from a donor aged 40 or over with multiple myeloma. The CDR3 spells CATGTCGTGELFF. The CDR3 DNA sequence: TGTGCCACGGGGACTTGCGGGACCGGGGAGCTGTTTTTT.